This entry lists 6 T cell receptor beta chains sequenced from one sample in a study of monozygotic twins with inflammatory bowel disease (dated by TCRdb to the late 2010s). Library prep was done by 5' RACE. The reads were generated on an Illumina HiSeq 2500. Reads reprocessed by TCRdb are summarized as one entry per CDR3 protein sequence, and DNA is absent. The sample table on file contains around 370,000 distinct CDR3 sequences. Approximately 2.8% of the sample goes to the ten largest clones. Sequenced: blood. These receptors all stem from a human donor with ulcerative colitis or Crohn's disease, or a healthy co-twin of an affected twin (not recorded which).

The chain recombines TRBV18 with TRBJ1-5. Germline-derived CDR1 and CDR2 are KGHSH and LQKENI. The CDR3 has 13 residues. CDR3 in amino acids: CASSPLSDQPQHF.

The chain carries TRBV2 and TRBJ1-4; TCRdb designates TRBD1, a call that cannot be tested without DNA. CDR1 and CDR2 from the germline V gene are SNHLY and FYNNEI. This CDR3 has 13 residues. CDR3 in amino acids: CASEVQGMGKLFF.

The V and J genes are TRBV25-1 and TRBJ2-6. Germline V lookup: CDR1 MGHDK, CDR2 SYGVNS. The CDR3 loop spans 12 amino acids. This CDR3 is CASSGGANVLTF.

The chain recombines TRBV5-8 with TRBJ1-5. The length of the CDR3 is 16 residues. Germline CDR1 SGHTS, CDR2 YDEGEE. This CDR3 reads CASSSGTVPGNQPQHF.

CDR3 residues: CSARDWATGSNTGELFF. V gene TRBV20-1 combines with J gene TRBJ2-2; the D call from TCRdb, TRBD2, cannot be confirmed without DNA. The V gene's germline CDR1 is DFQATT and CDR2 SNEGSKA (reference sequence). CDR3 size: 17 residues.

The chain carries TRBV5-6 and TRBJ2-7; TCRdb's D call, TRBD1, is unchecked because there is no DNA. Looked up from germline, CDR1 is SGHDT and CDR2 is YYEEEE. The length of the CDR3 is 15 residues. CDR3 protein: CASSLYQAPSGEQYF.